These 16 T cell receptor beta chains originate from one sample sequenced in a study of blood T cell repertoires in COVID-19. Method: immunoSEQ multiplex PCR; TCRdb's copy keeps in-frame clones and lacks some. Here the sample spans some 270,000 clones, roughly 88% being singletons. The sample taken for sequencing was peripheral blood. Source of these receptors: a human donor with COVID-19, enrolled during active disease. The donor label of this sample is uncertain.

The rearrangement links TRBV5-4 to TRBJ2-1, with D hard to call. CDR3 length equals 14 residues. V lost 0 bases to trimming and J lost 1 base, with 5 bases between them. In germline, CDR1 is SGHNT, CDR2 YYREEE (reference sequence). The CDR3, as DNA: TGTGCCAGCAGCTTGGGAGGTTCCTACAATGAGCAGTTCTTC. This gives the protein CASSLGGSYNEQFF.

The rearrangement joins TRBV6-5 to TRBJ2-7, with D perhaps matching TRBD1 (5 bases). CDR3 length: 11 amino acids. Trimming left V 4 bases short and J 6 bases short, with 7 bases between. In germline, CDR1 is MNHEY, CDR2 SVGAGI. The CDR3 nucleotides read TGTGCCAGCAGTTCTACAGGCGAGCAGTACTTC. It specifies CASSSTGEQYF.

This clone showed up just a few times. This chain uses TRBV7-6 with TRBJ1-4; 10 bases match TRBD1. Germline V gene lookup returns CDR1 SGHVS and CDR2 FNYEAQ. The CDR3 contains 16 residues. The junction had 4 bases not matched to a gene; V was cut back by 0 bases and J by 6 bases. CDR3 sequence (DNA): TGTGCCAGCAGCTTAGCGGTGACAGGGGGCGATGAAAAACTGTTTTTT. Translated, it gives CASSLAVTGGDEKLFF.

This rearrangement joins TRBV7-2 to TRBJ2-7; TRBD2 matches 9 bases. The CDR3 loop spans 14 amino acids. Germline-derived CDR1 and CDR2 are SGHTA and FQGNSA. The junction had 5 bases not matched to a gene; V was cut back by 6 bases and J by 2 bases. The CDR3: CASRGTSLAYEQYF. DNA of the CDR3: TGTGCCAGCAGGGGGACTAGCTTAGCCTACGAGCAGTACTTC.

A single count supports this clone. The V call is TRBV7-2, the J call TRBJ1-6, with unresolved D. Trimming took 2 bases from V and 7 from J, leaving 12 bases between them. This CDR3 spans 15 amino acids. CDR1 SGHTA and CDR2 FQGNSA come from the germline V gene. The CDR3 DNA is TGTGCCAGCAGCTTATCGCCAGGATTAAATTCACCCCTCCACTTT. Amino acids: CASSLSPGLNSPLHF.

V gene TRBV7-6 combines with J gene TRBJ2-1, with a weak D call TRBD1 (6 bases). The CDR3 is 15 amino acids. The V gene lost 2 bases and the J gene lost 0 bases, with 8 bases spanning the gap. Germline lookup yields CDR1 SGHVS and CDR2 FNYEAQ. CDR3 nucleotide sequence: TGTGCCAGCAGCTTAAAACAGGGCTCCTACAATGAGCAGTTCTTC. Its translation is CASSLKQGSYNEQFF.

V gene TRBV20-1 combines with J gene TRBJ2-3, with TRBD2 matching 8 bases. Germline lookup yields CDR1 DFQATT and CDR2 SNEGSKA (reference sequence). V was pared by 3 bases and J by 4 bases, with 6 bases of the junction left unmatched. There are 14 residues in the CDR3. In DNA, the CDR3 is TGCAGTGCTAGTACCAGCGGGAGCGCAGATACGCAGTATTTT. Protein product: CSASTSGSADTQYF.

The V and J genes are TRBV19 and TRBJ1-5; TRBD1 aligns across 7 bases. Germline V lookup: CDR1 LNHDA, CDR2 SQIVND (reference sequence). The V segment lost 6 bases and the J segment 5 bases; nucleotides outside the gene matches: 4. This CDR3 has 13 amino acids. The CDR3 reads CASRTGRDQPQHF. CDR3 bases: TGTGCCAGTAGGACAGGGAGAGATCAGCCCCAGCATTTT.

The V gene is TRBV28, the J gene TRBJ1-1, with 10 positions matching TRBD1. CDR3 length equals 17 residues. Germline CDR1 reads MDHEN; CDR2 reads SYDVKM. V shed 5 bases, J shed 8 bases, and the junction held 17 bases outside the gene matches. CDR3 region: CASSPGGAGQGIIEAFF. CDR3 nucleotide sequence: TGTGCCAGCAGTCCGGGAGGGGCGGGACAGGGGATTATAGAAGCTTTCTTT.

This clone was seen a single time. V gene TRBV19 combines with J gene TRBJ2-1, with 10 bases fitting TRBD1. The CDR3 extends over 16 amino acids. Germline V gene lookup returns CDR1 LNHDA and CDR2 SQIVND (reference sequence). The V segment lost 3 bases and the J segment 8 bases; nucleotides outside the gene matches: 10. Here the CDR3 DNA reads TGTGCCAGTAGTATGGCAGGGACAGGGGTCTTCGATGAGCAGTTCTTC. Amino acids: CASSMAGTGVFDEQFF.

The gene calls are TRBV7-2 and TRBJ2-7; tentatively, D is TRBD2 (7 bases). This CDR3 is built from 15 residues. Germline V gene lookup returns CDR1 SGHTA and CDR2 FQGNSA. Trimming left V 1 base short and J 4 bases short, with 14 bases between. CDR3 sequence: CASSLDGGGAYEQYF. CDR3 bases: TGTGCCAGCAGCTTAGACGGCGGGGGCGCGTACGAGCAGTACTTC.

The CDR3 nucleotides read TGTGCCAGCAGCCAAGGGTGGAGCAGCATTGGCGAAAAACTGTTTTTT. Its protein product is CASSQGWSSIGEKLFF. The chain joins TRBV14 to TRBJ1-4; D is uncertain. The ends were cut back, 1 base at V and 8 bases at J, with 17 bases in the middle. The CDR3 extends over 16 amino acids. Per germline, CDR1 SGHDN and CDR2 FVKESK.

The genes are TRBV28 and TRBJ2-1, with 8 nucleotides matching TRBD2. The ends lost 2 bases at V and 0 bases at J; junction bases unmatched: 15. Germline CDR1 reads MDHEN; CDR2 reads SYDVKM. CDR3 size: 20 residues. CDR3 sequence reads: CASSLGGWGGRTDSYNEQFF. CDR3 sequence (DNA): TGTGCCAGCAGTTTAGGAGGTTGGGGCGGGAGGACGGACTCCTACAATGAGCAGTTCTTC. Supplemented by reference TRBV28 and TRBJ2-1, the full variable domain reads DVKVTQSSRYLVKRTGEKVFLECVQDMDHENMFWYRQDPGLGLRLIYFSYDVKMKEKGDIPEGYSVSREKKERFSLILESASTNQTSMYLCASSLGGWGGRTDSYNEQFFGPGTRLTVL.

This clone showed up many times. The rearrangement joins TRBV28 to TRBJ2-7; no firm D call. Germline V gives CDR1 MDHEN, CDR2 SYDVKM. V was trimmed by 0 bases and J by 6 bases, leaving 12 bases between them. The CDR3 contains 14 residues. The CDR3 here is CASSLWASSGEQYF. The CDR3 nucleotides read TGTGCCAGCAGTTTATGGGCCTCGTCGGGCGAGCAGTACTTC.

This sequence joins TRBV6-6 and TRBJ1-2, with D unclear. The CDR3 sequence is 10 residues long. In germline, CDR1 is MNHNY, CDR2 SVGAGI (reference sequence). V was pared by 10 bases and J by 14 bases, with 17 bases between. DNA of the CDR3: TGTGCCACCGATCCGGCCCCGGGGACCTTC. Its protein product is CATDPAPGTF.

Concerning this clone: The sample holds other DNA sequences that translate to the same CDR3. V usage is TRBV30 and J usage is TRBJ1-5, with D possibly TRBD1 on 5 matching bases. CDR1 is GTSNPN and CDR2 is SVGIG in the germline V gene (reference sequence). There are 13 residues in the CDR3. With 0 bases removed from V and 2 bases from J, the gap between germline ends came to 5 bases. The DNA for the CDR3 is TGTGCCTGGAGTGTAGGGGGCAATCAGCCCCAGCATTTT. Residues: CAWSVGGNQPQHF.